The rows below give T cell receptor beta chains drawn from one sample of a study of control samples from healthy donors and cancer patients. This table comes from immunoSEQ multiplex PCR, and its TCRdb copy is limited to in-frame clones, with some not included. The sample yields 100,000 to 150,000 clones, approximately 92% seen once. Sample: blood. The receptor source for this set is a man aged 18 to 30 in good health. Both conserved end residues are part of each CDR3. The order of the fields is D gene, clone size, J gene, V gene, CDR3 protein, CDR3 DNA. A D gene is named only where the DNA matches it firmly. Clone size is given for some rows only: seen once, a few or many times, or a class if the clone is expanded.

TRBD2 NA TRBJ2-3 TRBV7-4 CASSLGLAGGPDTQYF TGTGCCAGCAGCTTAGGCCTAGCGGGAGGGCCGGATACGCAGTATTTT
NA NA TRBJ1-5 TRBV6-5 CASSKQGQPQHF TGTGCCAGCAGCAAACAGGGCCAGCCCCAGCATTTT
TRBD1 NA TRBJ1-6 TRBV2 CASRAQDRGNSPLHF TGTGCCAGCAGAGCCCAGGACAGGGGGAATTCACCCCTCCACTTT
NA once TRBJ1-2 TRBV28 CASTLGGAANYGYTF TGTGCCAGCACCCTGGGGGGGGCTGCTAACTATGGCTACACCTTC
NA few TRBJ2-7 TRBV18 CASSPPGAPSYEQYF TGTGCCAGCTCACCTCCGGGGGCCCCCTCCTACGAGCAGTACTTC
NA NA TRBJ2-1 TRBV14 CASSQVAGQIGQFF TGTGCCAGCAGCCAAGTGGCAGGCCAAATAGGGCAGTTCTTC
NA NA TRBJ2-3 TRBV28 CASRKQSTDTQYF TGTGCCAGCAGAAAACAGAGCACAGATACGCAGTATTTT
TRBD1 few TRBJ2-3 TRBV5-1 CASSRQGDLTDTQYF TGCGCCAGCAGCCGTCAGGGGGACCTCACAGATACGCAGTATTTT
NA few TRBJ2-1 TRBV7-3 CASSLTGSSYNEQFF TGTGCCAGCAGCCTAACAGGGAGCTCCTACAATGAGCAGTTCTTC
TRBD1 few TRBJ1-6 TRBV27 CASSRTGGKRNHNSPLHF TGTGCCAGCAGTCGGACAGGGGGAAAAAGAAACCATAATTCACCCCTCCACTTT
TRBD2 NA TRBJ2-5 TRBV9 CASSPGTSGIGETQYF TGTGCCAGCAGCCCAGGGACTAGCGGGATAGGAGAGACCCAGTACTTC
TRBD2 NA TRBJ2-1 TRBV5-1 CASSLAASGDNNEQFF TGCGCCAGCAGCTTGGCCGCTAGCGGGGATAACAATGAGCAGTTCTTC
TRBD2 NA TRBJ2-1 TRBV27 CASSSIAGRLYNEQFF TGTGCCAGCAGTTCCATAGCGGGACGCCTCTACAATGAGCAGTTCTTC
TRBD1 NA TRBJ1-4 TRBV5-1 CASSLQGPTTNEKLFF TGCGCCAGCAGCTTACAGGGGCCAACAACTAATGAAAAACTGTTTTTT
NA NA TRBJ2-3 TRBV6-6 CASSLVAAKDTQYF TGTGCCAGCAGTTTAGTCGCCGCTAAGGATACGCAGTATTTT